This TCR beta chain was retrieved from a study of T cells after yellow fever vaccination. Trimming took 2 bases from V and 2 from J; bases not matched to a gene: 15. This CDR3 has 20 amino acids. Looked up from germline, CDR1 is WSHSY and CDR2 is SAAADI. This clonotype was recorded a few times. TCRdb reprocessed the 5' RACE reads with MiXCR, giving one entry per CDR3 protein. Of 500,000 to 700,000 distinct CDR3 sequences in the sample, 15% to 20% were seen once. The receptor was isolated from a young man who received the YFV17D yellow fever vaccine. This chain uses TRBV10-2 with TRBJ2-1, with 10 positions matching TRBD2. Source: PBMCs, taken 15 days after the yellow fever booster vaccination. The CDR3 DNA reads TGCGCCAGCAGTGAGGTTGTGGGTGCTGGAGCGGGAGGGGCCTACAATGAGCAGTTCTTC. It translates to CASSEVVGAGAGGAYNEQFF.